This TCR beta chain appears in the sequencing data of a study of shared clonotypes between healthy human individuals. Into CD45RA+ naive and CD45RA-negative memory subsets, the CD4+ cells were split. A note on this clone: Its antigen is not identified.

V lost 4 bases to trimming and J lost 6 bases; unmatched junction nucleotides: 9. CDR3 length equals 15 residues. Germline V gene data show CDR1 as KGHSH and CDR2 as LQKENI. Study results and caveats: A handful of donors shared 5% to 5.5% of their naive CD4 clonotypes. Even with large depth, rarefaction showed that sorted-subset sequencing was incomplete.

Produced via immunoSEQ multiplex PCR; TCRdb's table is partial and in-frame only. Among 550,000 to 700,000 clones listed, less than 80% were seen once. The chain recombines TRBV18 with TRBJ1-1, with 9 bases identical to TRBD1. The clonotype originates from a woman under 40 in good health. Sequencing input: memory CD4+ T cells sorted from blood. Regarding subset: CD45RA-negative fraction. For the CDR3, the DNA is TGTGCCAGCTCACTACAGGGGGCCGTTGACGCTGAAGCTTTCTTT. Translation gives CASSLQGAVDAEAFF.